This T cell receptor beta chain is drawn from a study of T cell changes during pregnancy in multiple sclerosis. The CDR3 runs 15 residues. Germline V lookup: CDR1 SEHNR, CDR2 FQNEAQ (reference sequence). Trimming took off 1 base at V and 1 base at J, with 10 bases between the two ends. Measured with immunoSEQ multiplex PCR; TCRdb has only the in-frame clones, and not every one. The sample records some 74,000 clones, just under 95% being singletons. The receptor was isolated from a female donor in good health, enrolled as a control in a pregnancy study. This chain joins TRBV7-9 and TRBJ1-1; D unresolved. This specimen consisted of peripheral blood, obtained after pregnancy. In DNA, the CDR3 is TGTGCCAGCAGCTTAGGCGGCAGTAGGAACACTGAAGCTTTCTTT. Translated: CASSLGGSRNTEAFF.